Following are 7 T cell receptor beta chains from one sample sequenced in a study of CD8 T cells in ankylosing spondylitis. MiXCR, run by TCRdb on the 5' RACE reads, gives a single entry per CDR3 protein. The sample contains roughly 180,000 distinct CDR3 sequences, 9.5% to 15% of which appear only once. What was sequenced was blood, either unsorted or a sorted T cell fraction (not recorded which). The receptors were sampled from a male donor with ankylosing spondylitis or in good health (not recorded which).

The chain has TRBV15 and TRBJ1-4; D is unresolved. In germline, CDR1 is LNHNV, CDR2 YYDKDF (reference sequence). The ends were cut back, 0 bases at V and 3 bases at J, with 11 bases in the middle. There are 16 residues in the CDR3. DNA of the CDR3: TGTGCCACCAGCAGAGATCTGGGTTCGGCTAATGAAAAACTGTTTTTT. Amino acid sequence: CATSRDLGSANEKLFF.

This clonotype was seen a few times. The chain couples TRBV11-2 to TRBJ1-3, with no clear D. V was pared by 8 bases and J by 4 bases, with 9 bases between. The CDR3 spans 12 residues. Germline V gene data show CDR1 as SGHAT and CDR2 as FQNNGV. CDR3 region: CASDIGGNTIYF. The DNA of the CDR3 is TGTGCCAGCGACATCGGGGGAAACACCATATATTTT.

This clonotype was seen only a few times. This chain connects TRBV7-9 to TRBJ2-3; perhaps TRBD2 as D (6 bases). This CDR3 contains 13 residues. Germline CDR1 and CDR2: SEHNR and FQNEAQ (reference sequence). The V and J ends lost 6 bases and 7 bases respectively, with 14 bases between them. This CDR3 reads CASSPEGSNTQYF. The CDR3 DNA reads as TGTGCCAGCAGTCCGGAGGGTAGCAATACGCAGTATTTT.

The chain links TRBV20-1 to TRBJ2-1; 9 nucleotides line up with TRBD2. Germline assignment: CDR1 DFQATT and CDR2 SNEGSKA (reference sequence). The V gene end was trimmed by 3 bases and the J gene end by 2 bases; junction bases not matched to a gene: 2. The CDR3 extends over 14 amino acids. CDR3 in amino acids: CSASSGSAYNEQFF. CDR3 DNA sequence: TGCAGTGCTAGTAGCGGGAGTGCCTACAATGAGCAGTTCTTC.

The rearrangement joins TRBV30 to TRBJ2-1, with a weak D call TRBD1 (5 bases). With 0 bases removed from V and 7 bases from J, the gap between germline ends came to 7 bases. There are 12 residues in the CDR3. Germline V gene lookup returns CDR1 GTSNPN and CDR2 SVGIG (reference sequence). CDR3 sequence reads: CAWSVDRNEQFF. CDR3 sequence (DNA): TGTGCCTGGAGTGTAGACAGAAATGAGCAGTTCTTC.

V gene TRBV12-3 or TRBV12-4 combines with J gene TRBJ2-5, with 10 bases identical to TRBD1. V gave up 4 bases and J gave up 3 bases; unmatched junction bases: 14. CDR3 length equals 18 residues. CDR3 loop: CASSSGTGVRRAKETQYF. DNA for the CDR3: TGTGCCAGCAGTTCAGGGACAGGGGTTCGAAGGGCGAAAGAGACCCAGTACTTC.

The rearrangement joins TRBV4-1 to TRBJ2-3; 8 bases are shared with TRBD2. Germline V lookup: CDR1 MGHRA, CDR2 YSYEKL. CDR3 length: 15 residues. The junction had 8 bases not matched to a gene; V was cut back by 3 bases and J by 6 bases. CDR3 DNA sequence: TGCGCCAGCAGCCACCCTAGCGGGCCCTCTGATACGCAGTATTTT. The encoded protein is CASSHPSGPSDTQYF.